These T cell receptor beta chains were read from a single sample in a study of blood T cell repertoires in COVID-19. Assay used: immunoSEQ multiplex PCR; TCRdb lists only in-frame clones, some missing. The table includes about 200,000 clones, roughly 80% detected once. Sample: PBMCs or T cells enriched from blood (not recorded which). The source is a man aged 35-49 years who had recovered from COVID-19. The CDR3 runs from the conserved cysteine through the conserved F or W. The D gene is left open where the match is weak. The size entry is marked missing in some rows and otherwise reads once, few, many or a size class.

d_call	clone_size	v_call	j_call	cdr3_aa	cdr3_nt
TRBD1	.	TRBV10-3	TRBJ1-1	CAISESGDRNTEAFF	TGTGCCATCAGTGAGTCGGGGGACAGGAACACTGAAGCTTTCTTT
.	.	TRBV9	TRBJ1-2	CASSEPRGYTF	TGTGCCAGCAGCGAACCCCGGGGCTACACCTTC
.	.	TRBV5-4	TRBJ1-2	CASSPTGGVGGYTF	TGTGCCAGCAGCCCCACCGGGGGAGTCGGAGGCTACACCTTC
TRBD2	.	TRBV19	TRBJ2-1	CASDGLAGGPREQFF	TGTGCCAGCGACGGACTAGCGGGGGGCCCACGAGAGCAGTTCTTC
.	.	TRBV5-1	TRBJ2-7	CASSLDRPSYEQYF	TGCGCCAGCAGCTTGGACAGGCCCTCCTACGAGCAGTACTTC
TRBD2	.	TRBV5-1	TRBJ2-2	CASSLRRGGLFF	TGCGCCAGCAGCTTGCGGCGGGGGGGCCTTTTTTTT
TRBD2	.	TRBV6-1	TRBJ2-1	CASSELFAGLVGYEQFF	TGTGCCAGCAGTGAACTGTTTGCGGGACTAGTAGGTTATGAGCAGTTCTTC
TRBD1	.	TRBV7-7	TRBJ2-3	CASSPGTGYTDTQYF	TGTGCCAGCAGCCCTGGGACAGGGTACACAGATACGCAGTATTTT
.	.	TRBV3-1/TRBV3-2	TRBJ1-1	CASSQYSYYMNTEAFF	TGTGCCAGCAGCCAGTACAGTTATTATATGAACACTGAAGCTTTCTTT
TRBD1	.	TRBV7-2	TRBJ1-5	CASSYTGGAGQPQHF	TGTGCCAGCAGCTATACAGGGGGCGCGGGTCAGCCCCAGCATTTT
.	.	TRBV18	TRBJ2-2	CASSSTGDTGELFF	TGTGCCAGCTCAAGTACGGGGGATACCGGGGAGCTGTTTTTT
.	.	TRBV2	TRBJ1-1	CASSEGWVGAEAFF	TGTGCCAGCAGTGAAGGGTGGGTGGGCGCTGAAGCTTTCTTT
.	.	TRBV18	TRBJ1-5	CASSPSDSNQPQHF	TGTGCCAGCTCACCGAGCGACAGTAATCAGCCCCAGCATTTT
TRBD1	.	TRBV6-6	TRBJ1-6	CASSSGGRRNSPLHF	TGTGCCAGCAGTTCAGGGGGCCGCAGAAATTCACCCCTCCACTTT
.	.	TRBV6-5	TRBJ2-5	CASSRREETQYF	TGTGCCAGCAGTCGAAGGGAGGAGACCCAGTACTTC
.	.	TRBV28	TRBJ1-3	CASSLPSSGNTIYF	TGTGCCAGCAGTTTACCGAGCTCTGGAAACACCATATATTTT
.	.	TRBV6-6	TRBJ2-7	CASSQLDSYEQYF	TGTGCCAGCAGTCAATTGGACAGCTACGAGCAGTACTTC
TRBD1	once	TRBV7-2	TRBJ1-3	CASSLAPQGAGNTIYF	TGTGCCAGCAGCTTAGCGCCCCAGGGGGCTGGAAACACCATATATTTT
TRBD1	.	TRBV4-2	TRBJ1-1	CASSHTRGTGGLSTEAFF	TGTGCCAGCAGCCACACACGCGGGACAGGAGGGTTAAGTACTGAAGCTTTCTTT
.	.	TRBV6-5	TRBJ1-1	CASSYGFRADTEAFF	TGTGCCAGCAGTTACGGGTTTCGAGCGGACACTGAAGCTTTCTTT
TRBD1	.	TRBV6-1	TRBJ1-2	CASSEVWDRATNYGYTF	TGTGCCAGCAGTGAAGTATGGGACAGGGCGACTAACTATGGCTACACCTTC
TRBD1	.	TRBV4-1	TRBJ1-4	CASSQARIPTGGEKLFF	TGCGCCAGCAGCCAAGCCAGGATTCCAACAGGGGGTGAAAAACTGTTTTTT
.	.	TRBV5-6	TRBJ1-4	CASSLGREKLFF	TGTGCCAGCAGCTTAGGGAGGGAAAAACTGTTTTTT
TRBD2	few	TRBV5-1	TRBJ2-7	CASSLSGVVRGEQYF	TGCGCCAGCAGCTTGAGCGGGGTAGTCCGGGGGGAGCAGTACTTC
.	.	TRBV11-2	TRBJ2-3	CASSFGGRTDTQYF	TGTGCCAGCAGCTTCGGGGGTCGCACAGATACGCAGTATTTT
TRBD1	once	TRBV29-1	TRBJ2-3	CSSSPGQGADTQYF	TGCAGCTCCTCCCCGGGACAGGGGGCAGATACGCAGTATTTT